The 30 T cell receptor beta chains in this list originate from one sample, sequenced in a study of T-cell memory formation after mild COVID-19. One entry per CDR3 protein results from TCRdb running MiXCR on the 5' RACE reads. The sample consists of 530,000 or so distinct CDR3 sequences, around 16% of them appearing once. The sample comprised PBMCs or a T cell subset sorted from them (not recorded which). The receptors come from an adult woman who had mild COVID-19 (a few samples of this study predate the infection). Cell type and time point are not known.

This clonotype was counted only a few times. The chain uses TRBV19 and TRBJ1-1; D remains ambiguous. V was shortened by 3 bases and J by 5 bases, with 13 bases between the two germline ends. Germline loops: CDR1 LNHDA, CDR2 SQIVND (reference sequence). The CDR3 loop spans 14 amino acids. DNA of the CDR3: TGTGCCAGTAGTATGCCCGTGGGTGGAACTGAAGCTTTCTTT. Translated: CASSMPVGGTEAFF.

This sequence joins TRBV7-3 and TRBJ2-7; D possibly uses TRBD1 or TRBD2 (5 bases each). The CDR3 runs to 20 residues. Trimming took 1 base from V and 4 from J, leaving 29 bases between them. CDR1 is SGHTA and CDR2 is FQGTGA in the germline V gene. This CDR3 reads CASSLSFRGQPGPWKYEQYF. CDR3 DNA: TGTGCCAGCAGCTTAAGTTTCCGGGGCCAGCCGGGACCCTGGAAGTACGAGCAGTACTTC. Full variable domain (missing parts from reference TRBV7-3 and TRBJ2-7): GAGVSQTPSNKVTEKGKYVELRCDPISGHTALYWYRQSLGQGPEFLIYFQGTGAADDSGLPNDRFFAVRPEGSVSTLKIQRTERGDSAVYLCASSLSFRGQPGPWKYEQYFGPGTRLTVT.

The chain couples TRBV2 to TRBJ2-1, with D perhaps matching TRBD1 (6 bases). Between the trimmed V and J ends, which lost 7 bases and 15 bases, there was a span of 19 bases. CDR1 and CDR2 from the germline V gene are SNHLY and FYNNEI. The CDR3 is 12 amino acids. The CDR3 DNA sequence: TGTGCCAGCATCCCGGACAGTTCTATTCCGTTCTTC. Translating it yields CASIPDSSIPFF.

This clonotype turned up a few times. The gene calls are TRBV27 and TRBJ2-1; D possibly matches TRBD1 or TRBD2 (5 bases each). CDR1 MNHEY and CDR2 SMNVEV come from the germline V gene (reference sequence). V was trimmed by 10 bases and J by 0 bases, leaving 7 bases between them. This CDR3 is built from 12 residues. DNA of the CDR3: TGTGCCATCGGGGCCTCCTACAATGAGCAGTTCTTC. Translated: CAIGASYNEQFF.

This clonotype was recorded a few times. This chain connects TRBV7-9 to TRBJ1-2; D unresolved. CDR3 length: 16 residues. V was trimmed by 1 base and J by 6 bases, leaving 18 bases between them. Germline V CDR1 and CDR2: SEHNR, FQNEAQ (reference sequence). This CDR3 is CASSLGSWVPMDGYTF. For the CDR3, the DNA is TGTGCCAGCAGCTTAGGGAGCTGGGTCCCTATGGATGGCTACACCTTC.

This clonotype was detected a few times. The V call is TRBV19, the J call TRBJ2-2, with D perhaps TRBD1 (5 bases). The CDR3 sequence is 14 residues long. Between the trimmed V and J ends, which lost 3 bases and 6 bases, there was a span of 11 bases. Germline V gives CDR1 LNHDA, CDR2 SQIVND (reference sequence). CDR3 loop: CASSIGEGAGELFF. CDR3 DNA: TGTGCCAGTAGTATTGGGGAAGGGGCCGGGGAGCTGTTTTTT.

This chain links TRBV7-8 with TRBJ2-1; 7 positions agree with TRBD2. The germline V gene encodes CDR1 SGHVS and CDR2 FQNEAQ. V shed 4 bases, J shed 0 bases, and the junction held 15 bases outside the gene matches. The CDR3 contains 19 residues. CDR3 sequence reads: CASSWGGLNTGYSYNEQFF. The CDR3 DNA follows: TGTGCCAGCAGCTGGGGGGGGTTAAATACAGGTTACTCCTACAATGAGCAGTTCTTC. The entire variable domain, with the rest obtained from reference TRBV7-8 and TRBJ2-1, is as follows: GAGVSQSPRYKVAKRGQDVALRCDPISGHVSLFWYQQALGQGPEFLTYFQNEAQLDKSGLPSDRFFAERPEGSVSTLKIQRTQQEDSAVYLCASSWGGLNTGYSYNEQFFGPGTRLTVL.

CDR3 sequence (DNA): TGCAGTGCCCCATCCCAGGGGGGGGGTGAAAAACTGTTTTTT. Encoded protein: CSAPSQGGGEKLFF. V gene TRBV20-1 combines with J gene TRBJ1-4; TRBD1 matches at 7 bases. Germline V gene lookup returns CDR1 DFQATT and CDR2 SNEGSKA (reference sequence). With 6 bases clipped from V and 7 bases from J, the junction kept 11 bases outside the gene matches. This CDR3 has 14 amino acids.

V is TRBV5-5 and J is TRBJ1-1; TRBD1 is a possible D gene (6 bases). Germline CDR1 and CDR2: SGHKS and YYEKEE (reference sequence). The CDR3 extends over 14 amino acids. Trimming cost V 3 bases and J 5 bases, with 14 bases left between them. In DNA, the CDR3 is TGTGCCAGCAGCTACCGGGACATGGGGACTGAAGCTTTCTTT. Translated: CASSYRDMGTEAFF.

This clonotype turned up a few times. J is TRBJ1-1 and V is TRBV12-3 or TRBV12-4; D uncertain. The CDR3 consists of 13 residues. V dropped 6 bases and J dropped 4 bases, with 12 bases sitting between them. The chain's CDR3 is CASSRTWGTEAFF. DNA for the CDR3: TGTGCCAGCAGCCGGACGTGGGGCACTGAAGCTTTCTTT.

By sample share, this clonotype is medium-sized. The chain is built from TRBV5-1 and TRBJ1-1; 8 bases match TRBD1. The CDR3 length is 16 residues. Germline V gene lookup returns CDR1 SGHRS and CDR2 YFSETQ. V shed 3 bases, J shed 1 base, and the junction held 8 bases outside the gene matches. This CDR3 is CASSSGDRSPNTEAFF. In DNA, the CDR3 is TGCGCCAGCAGCTCGGGGGACAGGAGCCCGAACACTGAAGCTTTCTTT. Supplemented by reference TRBV5-1 and TRBJ1-1, the full variable domain reads KAGVTQTPRYLIKTRGQQVTLSCSPISGHRSVSWYQQTPGQGLQFLFEYFSETQRNKGNFPGRFSGRQFSNSRSEMNVSTLELGDSALYLCASSSGDRSPNTEAFFGQGTRLTVV.

The V call is TRBV29-1, the J call TRBJ1-2; 9 bases map to TRBD1. The J segment lost 5 bases and the V segment lost 3 bases, leaving 10 bases of the junction unmatched. The germline V gene has CDR1 SQVTM and CDR2 ANQGSEA. CDR3 length: 15 residues. The CDR3: CSVDGIGTGFYGYTF. Written as DNA, the CDR3 is TGCAGCGTTGATGGTATCGGGACAGGGTTTTATGGCTACACCTTC.

The genes are TRBV14 and TRBJ1-5; tentatively, D is TRBD1 (5 bases). V lost 3 bases and J lost 4, with 16 bases in between. The CDR3 runs 16 residues. Germline V gene sequence: CDR1 SGHDN, CDR2 FVKESK. Here the CDR3 reads CASSHATASWNQPQHF. In DNA form, the CDR3 reads TGTGCCAGCAGCCACGCGACAGCGTCTTGGAATCAGCCCCAGCATTTT.

This clonotype was seen more than once but under ten times. The chain uses TRBV14 and TRBJ2-3, with D possibly TRBD2 on 6 matching bases. The CDR3 has 17 residues. Per the germline V gene, CDR1 is SGHDN and CDR2 is FVKESK. Between the trimmed V and J ends, which lost 3 bases and 0 bases, there was a span of 16 bases. The CDR3 sequence is CASSHSPAGLSTDTQYF. DNA for the CDR3: TGTGCCAGCAGCCATAGTCCCGCGGGACTTAGCACAGATACGCAGTATTTT.

This chain uses TRBV6-5 with TRBJ1-1; D not certain. From germline, CDR1 is MNHEY and CDR2 SVGAGI. This CDR3 spans 16 amino acids. V lost 2 bases and J 5 bases, leaving 18 bases between the germline ends. The CDR3 here is CASSYIRGRRVTEAFF. In nucleotides, the CDR3 is TGTGCCAGCAGTTACATCCGCGGCAGGAGAGTTACTGAAGCTTTCTTT.

The sample holds a few counts of this clonotype. This chain uses TRBV12-3 or TRBV12-4 with TRBJ1-1; D might be TRBD1 (5 bases). This CDR3 is built from 15 residues. The V gene lost 7 bases and the J gene lost 1 base, with 16 bases spanning the gap. CDR3: CASTRGHGGNTEAFF. CDR3 nucleotide sequence: TGTGCCAGCACCCGAGGACATGGAGGGAACACTGAAGCTTTCTTT.

This chain connects TRBV5-1 to TRBJ2-1; 11 bases are a match to TRBD2. Germline V gene sequence: CDR1 SGHRS, CDR2 YFSETQ. V trimming: 4 bases; J trimming: 0 bases; junction bases outside the gene matches: 6. This CDR3 contains 17 residues. The CDR3 DNA reads as TGCGCCAGCAGCCCACTAGCGGGGGTCGGCTCCTACAATGAGCAGTTCTTC. This sequence encodes CASSPLAGVGSYNEQFF.

The rearrangement uses TRBV7-8 and TRBJ1-1; D is uncertain. Germline values: CDR1 SGHVS, CDR2 FQNEAQ. The CDR3 is made up of 14 amino acids. V dropped 5 bases and J dropped 3 bases, with 13 bases sitting between them. The CDR3 coding sequence is TGTGCCAGCAGCCAGTCGTGGGGTTACACTGAAGCTTTCTTT. This codes for CASSQSWGYTEAFF.

This clonotype was picked up a small number of times. The rearrangement joins TRBV6-5 to TRBJ1-6; TRBD1 might be the D (5 bases). The CDR3 is 13 amino acids. Germline assignment: CDR1 MNHEY and CDR2 SVGAGI. The V and J ends lost 6 bases and 6 bases respectively, with 9 bases between them. The DNA of the CDR3 is TGTGCCAGCAGGCCGGGGGGTAATTCACCCCTCCACTTT. Translating gives CASRPGGNSPLHF.

A few counts support this clonotype. The chain recombines TRBV4-2 with TRBJ2-1; D not certain. Germline lookup yields CDR1 LGHNA and CDR2 YNFKEQ. The CDR3 has 13 residues. Trimming took 3 bases from V and 9 from J, leaving 12 bases between them. The CDR3 region has the DNA TGTGCCAGCAGCCATCCAAGCGATGGTGAGCAGTTCTTC. This translates into CASSHPSDGEQFF.

V and J are TRBV20-1 and TRBJ2-7; TRBD2 matches at 10 bases. Germline CDR1 and CDR2: DFQATT and SNEGSKA (reference sequence). J gave up 7 bases and V 6 bases, and 15 bases lay outside the gene matches. The CDR3 sequence is 15 residues long. Here the CDR3 reads CSASPSGLASTEQYF. CDR3 sequence (DNA): TGCAGTGCCTCACCCTCGGGACTAGCGTCGACAGAGCAGTACTTC.

The chain recombines TRBV2 with TRBJ1-1; D uncertain. Trimming left V 5 bases short and J 5 bases short, with 12 bases between. Germline V gene sequence: CDR1 SNHLY, CDR2 FYNNEI. The CDR3 contains 13 residues. The CDR3 DNA is TGTGCCAGCAGTTCCACAGTGGAGACTGAAGCTTTCTTT. Residues: CASSSTVETEAFF.

The chain recombines TRBV12-3 or TRBV12-4 with TRBJ2-7; D gene unclear. This CDR3 is built from 14 residues. Trimming shortened V by 3 bases and J by 2 bases, and 11 bases separated the two germline ends. The CDR3 sequence is CASSFVGPTYEQYF. As DNA, the CDR3 is TGTGCCAGCAGTTTTGTAGGGCCCACCTACGAGCAGTACTTC.

There are a few counts of this clonotype. V is TRBV12-3 or TRBV12-4 and J is TRBJ2-1; D might be TRBD2 (6 bases). This CDR3 contains 14 residues. V was trimmed by 6 bases and J by 4 bases, leaving 13 bases between them. This CDR3 reads CASSGGRFYNEQFF. The CDR3 bases are TGTGCCAGCAGCGGGGGACGATTTTACAATGAGCAGTTCTTC.

The J gene is TRBJ1-1, the V gene TRBV5-1; D is possibly TRBD1 (5 bases). There are 15 residues in the CDR3. V lost 4 bases and J 5 bases, leaving 18 bases between the germline ends. Germline V gives CDR1 SGHRS, CDR2 YFSETQ. CDR3 nucleotide sequence: TGCGCCAGCAGCGGTGGACAACCCGGGGGGACTGAAGCTTTCTTT. This gives the protein CASSGGQPGGTEAFF. Variable domain in full (rest from reference TRBV5-1 and TRBJ1-1): KAGVTQTPRYLIKTRGQQVTLSCSPISGHRSVSWYQQTPGQGLQFLFEYFSETQRNKGNFPGRFSGRQFSNSRSEMNVSTLELGDSALYLCASSGGQPGGTEAFFGQGTRLTVV.

The table lists this clonotype with a few counts. This chain joins TRBV20-1 and TRBJ1-1, with D perhaps TRBD1 (5 bases). The V end lost 7 bases, the J end lost 0 bases, and 15 bases lay between the germline ends. Germline V lookup: CDR1 DFQATT, CDR2 SNEGSKA (reference sequence). The CDR3 extends over 14 amino acids. The CDR3 is CSVSGAGLNTEAFF. The CDR3, as DNA: TGCAGTGTTAGCGGGGCGGGGCTGAACACTGAAGCTTTCTTT.

The chain couples TRBV2 to TRBJ2-5, with TRBD2 matching over 9 bases. This CDR3 is built from 13 residues. The V and J ends lost 6 bases and 4 bases, in that order; junction bases with no gene match: 3. In germline, CDR1 is SNHLY, CDR2 FYNNEI. This chain's CDR3 is CASRGLAPETQYF. CDR3 sequence (DNA): TGTGCCAGCAGGGGACTAGCTCCAGAGACCCAGTACTTC. The full variable domain, rest sourced from reference TRBV2 and TRBJ2-5, is EPEVTQTPSHQVTQMGQEVILRCVPISNHLYFYWYRQILGQKVEFLVSFYNNEISEKSEIFDDQFSVERPDGSNFTLKIRSTKLEDSAMYFCASRGLAPETQYFGPGTRLLVL.

The V call is TRBV9, the J call TRBJ2-2, with no clear D. This CDR3 contains 12 residues. Germline-derived CDR1 and CDR2 are SGDLS and YYNGEE. The germline V and J ends were trimmed by 4 bases and 7 bases, with 8 bases remaining between them. CDR3 DNA: TGTGCCAGCAGCTGGTTGGGCGGGGAGCTGTTTTTT. The encoded protein is CASSWLGGELFF.

This clonotype appeared many times. The chain employs TRBV7-2 and TRBJ2-2; no clear D gene. The V end lost 1 base, the J end lost 0 bases, and 6 bases lay between the germline ends. Germline V lookup: CDR1 SGHTA, CDR2 FQGNSA. This CDR3 contains 15 residues. CDR3 sequence reads: CASSLGGSNTGELFF. As DNA, the CDR3 is TGTGCCAGCAGCTTAGGGGGATCGAACACCGGGGAGCTGTTTTTT.

The chain uses TRBV28 and TRBJ1-3; D is unresolved. Trimming left V 3 bases short and J 1 base short, with 7 bases between. Germline CDR1 is MDHEN and CDR2 is SYDVKM. The CDR3 spans 14 residues. DNA of the CDR3: TGTGCCAGCAGTTTTAGTGTTTCTGGAAACACCATATATTTT. This translates into CASSFSVSGNTIYF.